The next 13 T cell receptor beta chains were all read from a single sample in a study of blood T cell repertoires in COVID-19. The table came from immunoSEQ multiplex PCR; TCRdb's copy has only in-frame clones and leaves some out. Among over 110,000 clones, 70% to 85% were seen once, and the ten largest hold 3.5% to 4.5%. The sequencing sample was made of peripheral blood. These receptors originate from a man between 60 and 75 years old with acute or convalescent COVID-19.

The chain uses TRBV5-6 and TRBJ2-7; 12 bases are a match to TRBD2. CDR3 length equals 15 residues. The germline CDR1 and CDR2 sequences are SGHDT and YYEEEE. Unmatched junction bases numbered 3, after V lost 4 bases and J lost 1 base. In DNA, the CDR3 is TGTGCCAGCAGCCCCGGACTAGCGGGGTCCTACGAGCAGTACTTC. The encoded protein is CASSPGLAGSYEQYF.

This clone has more than one count but fewer than ten. The chain couples TRBV7-9 to TRBJ2-7, with D possibly matching TRBD1 (6 bases). The V end lost 7 bases, the J end lost 2 bases, and 12 bases lay between the germline ends. CDR1 is SEHNR, CDR2 FQNEAQ, per germline (reference sequence). The length of the CDR3 is 13 residues. The CDR3 DNA sequence: TGTGCCAGCACAGACAGGAGCCCCTACGAGCAGTACTTC. It yields the protein CASTDRSPYEQYF.

V gene TRBV2 combines with J gene TRBJ2-7, with 10 bases matching TRBD1. The CDR3 is made up of 13 amino acids. V shed 5 bases and J 6 bases; nucleotides not matched to a gene: 4. Germline values: CDR1 SNHLY, CDR2 FYNNEI. The CDR3: CASSLGQGTEQYF. DNA of the CDR3: TGTGCCAGCAGTCTGGGACAGGGGACCGAGCAGTACTTC.

The chain carries TRBV24-1 and TRBJ2-5; 7 bases map to TRBD1. Per germline, CDR1 KGHDR and CDR2 SFDVKD. The CDR3 covers 13 residues. The ends lost 6 bases at V and 7 bases at J; junction bases unmatched: 7. The DNA for the CDR3 is TGTGCCACCAGTAAGGGGACAGTGGGGACCCAGTACTTC. Protein: CATSKGTVGTQYF.

This rearrangement joins TRBV11-2 to TRBJ1-4; D might be TRBD1 (6 bases). The CDR3 totals 16 residues. Germline V gene data show CDR1 as SGHAT and CDR2 as FQNNGV. Trimming removed 5 bases at V and 7 bases at J, with 20 bases between. For the CDR3, the DNA is TGTGCCAGCAGCCCGCTTGGGGCCTCAGGGGTTGAAAAACTGTTTTTT. Encoded protein: CASSPLGASGVEKLFF.

In DNA form, the CDR3 reads TGTGCCAGCAGTGACCGGGACAGGGGGCTTAGGCGGACTGAAGCTTTCTTT. It yields the protein CASSDRDRGLRRTEAFF. The J gene is TRBJ1-1, the V gene TRBV6-1, with TRBD1 matching over 12 bases. The length of the CDR3 is 17 residues. Germline lookup yields CDR1 MNHNS and CDR2 SASEGT. V shed 3 bases and J 5 bases; nucleotides not matched to a gene: 10.

The chain carries TRBV18 and TRBJ2-2; the D gene is possibly TRBD1 (6 bases). There are 15 residues in the CDR3. Germline CDR1 and CDR2: KGHSH and LQKENI. V shed 4 bases and J shed 0 bases, with 9 bases lying between them. CDR3 coding DNA: TGTGCCAGCTCACTGGACAGACCGAACACCGGGGAGCTGTTTTTT. Translated, it gives CASSLDRPNTGELFF.

The chain carries TRBV27 and TRBJ1-6; D remains unclear. V lost 5 bases and J lost 5, with 4 bases in between. CDR3 length: 12 residues. Germline CDR1 reads MNHEY; CDR2 reads SMNVEV (reference sequence). CDR3 sequence: CASSRNNSPLHF. DNA of the CDR3: TGTGCCAGCAGTCGTAATAATTCACCCCTCCACTTT.

The V gene is TRBV5-1, the J gene TRBJ2-1; TRBD1 is a possible D gene (6 bases). The CDR3 runs to 12 residues. Looked up from germline, CDR1 is SGHRS and CDR2 is YFSETQ. Trimming removed 3 bases from V and 10 bases from J, with 11 bases in between. This chain's CDR3 is CASSYTGTEQFF. In nucleotides, the CDR3 is TGCGCCAGCAGCTACACCGGGACAGAGCAGTTCTTC. The full variable domain, its missing parts supplied by reference TRBV5-1 and TRBJ2-1, is KAGVTQTPRYLIKTRGQQVTLSCSPISGHRSVSWYQQTPGQGLQFLFEYFSETQRNKGNFPGRFSGRQFSNSRSEMNVSTLELGDSALYLCASSYTGTEQFFGPGTRLTVL.

V and J are TRBV28 and TRBJ1-2, with D perhaps matching TRBD1 (6 bases). Germline CDR1 and CDR2: MDHEN and SYDVKM. Trimming pared 5 bases from V and 0 bases from J, leaving 22 bases between. The CDR3 is 18 amino acids. CDR3 amino acids: CASSTRRLSTGSNYGYTF. CDR3 nucleotide sequence: TGTGCCAGCAGTACCCGCAGACTATCGACAGGATCTAACTATGGCTACACCTTC.

This chain joins TRBV30 and TRBJ2-2; a weak D match, TRBD2 (5 bases). Germline V gives CDR1 GTSNPN, CDR2 SVGIG (reference sequence). The CDR3 totals 13 residues. V lost 8 bases to trimming and J lost 9 bases, with 19 bases between them. In DNA, the CDR3 is TGTGCCGAGGCCCCCGGAGGTTCCCGGGAGCTGTTTTTT. Amino acids: CAEAPGGSRELFF.

This clone appeared once. The rearrangement joins TRBV6-2 or TRBV6-3 to TRBJ2-7; 10 bases align to TRBD2. The CDR3 is 15 residues long. Germline V CDR1 and CDR2: MNHEY, SVGEGT. The V segment lost 3 bases and the J segment 3 bases; nucleotides outside the gene matches: 5. The CDR3 sequence is CASSYRTSGVYEQYF. The CDR3 DNA is TGTGCCAGCAGTTATAGGACTAGCGGCGTCTACGAGCAGTACTTC.

The chain joins TRBV28 to TRBJ2-7; 14 bases map to TRBD2. CDR1 is MDHEN and CDR2 is SYDVKM in the germline V gene. This CDR3 contains 15 residues. J was trimmed by 6 bases and V by 5 bases; bases with no gene match: 6. The DNA for the CDR3 is TGTGCCAGCAGTAGATTGACTAGCGGGAGGGGCGAGCAGTACTTC. Its translation: CASSRLTSGRGEQYF.